The 32 T cell receptor beta chains listed next were all sequenced from one sample in a study of radiation and T cells in renal cell carcinoma. Time point indicated: blood 2 weeks post-SBRT. Treatment noted: 15 Gy SBRT to primary tumor, nephrectomy 4 weeks later. Generated by immunoSEQ multiplex PCR, the TCRdb table keeps only in-frame clones and is missing some. The data contain roughly 130,000 clones, 75% to 90% of them singletons. Sequenced here: blood, sampled from a patient whose treatment included radiotherapy and nephrectomy. The source of these receptors is a woman in her fifties or sixties with renal cell carcinoma.

This chain uses TRBV11-2 with TRBJ2-5; D possibly uses TRBD1 or TRBD2 (7 bases each). The V end lost 1 base, the J end lost 4 bases, and 13 bases lay between the germline ends. The CDR3 totals 15 residues. The V gene's germline CDR1 is SGHAT and CDR2 FQNNGV. The CDR3: CASSLGGRGGETQYF. In DNA, the CDR3 is TGTGCCAGCAGCTTAGGCGGCAGGGGGGGAGAGACCCAGTACTTC.

The V call is TRBV30, the J call TRBJ1-4, with D possibly matching TRBD1 (5 bases). This CDR3 comprises 13 residues. Trimming pared 6 bases from V and 5 bases from J, leaving 13 bases between. CDR1 and CDR2 from the germline V gene are GTSNPN and SVGIG (reference sequence). In DNA form, the CDR3 reads TGTGCCTGCCAGACAGTTTCGAATGAAAAACTGTTTTTT. This codes for CACQTVSNEKLFF. The variable domain in full, with the rest retrieved from reference TRBV30 and TRBJ1-4, is SQTIHQWPATLVQPVGSPLSLECTVEGTSNPNLYWYRQAAGRGLQLLFYSVGIGQISSEVPQNLSASRPQDRQFILSSKKLLLSDSGFYLCACQTVSNEKLFFGSGTQLSVL.

The CDR3 protein is CASSFSQLSGANVLTF. CDR3 DNA: TGCGCCAGCAGCTTTTCCCAGCTCTCTGGGGCCAACGTCCTGACTTTC. This sequence joins TRBV5-1 and TRBJ2-6; no firm D call. V lost 2 bases and J 0 bases, leaving 9 bases between the germline ends. The V gene's germline CDR1 is SGHRS and CDR2 YFSETQ. The CDR3 is 16 residues long.

Comments on this clone: The junction does not match germline at one end; this may be a read error. The chain joins TRBV20-1 to TRBJ2-7; D is unclear. Germline CDR1 DFQATT, CDR2 SNEGSKA (reference sequence). CDR3 length: 10 residues. CDR3 DNA sequence: TGTTCTCCCGCAGGCTACGAGCAGTACTTC. This codes for CSPAGYEQYF.

The rearrangement joins TRBV9 to TRBJ2-3; maybe TRBD2 (6 bases). CDR3 length equals 16 residues. With 4 bases removed from V and 0 bases from J, the gap between germline ends came to 15 bases. Germline-derived CDR1 and CDR2 are SGDLS and YYNGEE. The CDR3 nucleotides are TGTGCCAGCAGCTCCGGAGGGGTCGGTAGCACAGATACGCAGTATTTT. Protein sequence: CASSSGGVGSTDTQYF.

The CDR3 nucleotides read TGTGCCAGCAGCTTGGCAGGGGGGGATACCATATATTTT. This codes for CASSLAGGDTIYF. The chain combines TRBV5-4 with TRBJ1-3; 7 nucleotides agree with TRBD1. The CDR3 spans 13 residues. Looked up from germline, CDR1 is SGHNT and CDR2 is YYREEE (reference sequence). V gave up 0 bases and J gave up 10 bases; unmatched junction bases: 4. The variable domain in full, completed from reference TRBV5-4 and TRBJ1-3, reads ETGVTQSPTHLIKTRGQQVTLRCSSQSGHNTVSWYQQALGQGPQFIFQYYREEENGRGNFPPRFSGLQFPNYSSELNVNALELDDSALYLCASSLAGGDTIYFGEGSWLTVV.

The chain has TRBV7-9 and TRBJ1-1; 7 bases line up with TRBD1. The germline gives CDR1 SEHNR, CDR2 FQNEAQ (reference sequence). The CDR3 runs to 15 residues. J gave up 3 bases and V 5 bases, and 9 bases lay outside the gene matches. The CDR3 is CASSLRTGTDTEAFF. The CDR3 DNA reads as TGTGCCAGCAGCCTACGGACAGGTACGGACACTGAAGCTTTCTTT.

The V call is TRBV4-1, the J call TRBJ2-7; D might be TRBD1 or TRBD2, each matching 5 bases. V lost 0 bases to trimming and J lost 7 bases, with 16 bases between them. CDR3 length: 15 residues. Germline loops: CDR1 MGHRA, CDR2 YSYEKL. CDR3: CASSQDQVREREQYF. CDR3 sequence (DNA): TGCGCCAGCAGCCAAGATCAAGTCAGGGAGAGGGAGCAGTACTTC.

The chain carries TRBV18 and TRBJ1-1; 7 bases agree with TRBD1. This CDR3 is 15 amino acids long. The germline V gene has CDR1 KGHSH and CDR2 LQKENI. Trimming at V came to 6 bases and at J to 1 base, leaving 8 bases not matched to a gene. For the CDR3, the DNA is TGTGCCAGCTCTCTCCGACAGGGCCAGAACACTGAAGCTTTCTTT. This sequence encodes CASSLRQGQNTEAFF.

CDR3 coding DNA: TGCGCCAGCAGCTACGGACAGGGGGAGGCTGGCTACACCTTC. Amino acid sequence: CASSYGQGEAGYTF. This chain uses TRBV5-1 with TRBJ1-2; 10 positions agree with TRBD1. The germline gives CDR1 SGHRS, CDR2 YFSETQ. V lost 3 bases and J lost 7; bases outside the gene matches: 6. The CDR3 covers 14 residues.

CDR3 nucleotides: TGTGCCAGCAGATACCGAGGAGGGAACAATCAGCCCCAGCATTTT. Translated: CASRYRGGNNQPQHF. The gene calls are TRBV27 and TRBJ1-5; D unresolved. The germline V gene has CDR1 MNHEY and CDR2 SMNVEV (reference sequence). This CDR3 has 15 amino acids. Trimming took off 6 bases at V and 3 bases at J, with 15 bases between the two ends.

The genes are TRBV6-6 and TRBJ1-1; possibly TRBD1 for D (6 bases). Trimming took off 8 bases at V and 14 bases at J, with 24 bases between the two ends. The CDR3 runs 13 residues. CDR1 MNHNY and CDR2 SVGAGI come from the germline V gene (reference sequence). The CDR3 loop is CASLPGGGGPPFF. The CDR3 DNA sequence: TGTGCCAGCCTCCCGGGGGGTGGGGGGCCTCCCTTCTTT.

The chain employs TRBV14 and TRBJ2-7, with a weak D call TRBD2 (6 bases). The CDR3 totals 14 residues. V dropped 3 bases and J dropped 6 bases, with 15 bases sitting between them. Germline CDR1 and CDR2: SGHDN and FVKESK. The CDR3 DNA reads as TGTGCCAGCAGCCACGGGGACTCTCCCTTCGAGCAGTACTTC. The encoded protein is CASSHGDSPFEQYF.

The rearrangement uses TRBV27 and TRBJ2-2; D call uncertain. The CDR3 is 15 residues long. Germline CDR1 reads MNHEY; CDR2 reads SMNVEV (reference sequence). V shed 4 bases and J shed 1 base, with 10 bases lying between them. CDR3 protein: CASSSHEMNTGELFF. The CDR3 DNA reads as TGTGCCAGCAGTTCCCACGAAATGAACACCGGGGAGCTGTTTTTT.

CDR3 coding DNA: TGTGCCAGCAGTTTCTACGGGGGTCAGACAGGAGCGAACACTGAAGCTTTCTTT. It encodes CASSFYGGQTGANTEAFF. The rearrangement links TRBV27 to TRBJ1-1, with D perhaps TRBD1 (6 bases). V lost 3 bases and J 1 base, leaving 21 bases between the germline ends. Germline V lookup: CDR1 MNHEY, CDR2 SMNVEV (reference sequence). The CDR3 contains 18 residues.

This chain links TRBV28 with TRBJ2-3; the D gene is possibly TRBD1 (5 bases). V gave up 3 bases and J gave up 5 bases, with 15 bases separating them. Germline V gene data show CDR1 as MDHEN and CDR2 as SYDVKM. This CDR3 has 15 amino acids. CDR3 DNA: TGTGCCAGCAGTTTTTCAGGGCGGATAGGAGATACGCAGTATTTT. Translating gives CASSFSGRIGDTQYF.

In its sample, this clone was seen a few times. This chain uses TRBV7-9 with TRBJ1-5; possible D gene TRBD1, 6 bases. Between the trimmed V and J ends, which lost 5 bases and 7 bases, there was a span of 12 bases. CDR3 size: 13 residues. Looked up from germline, CDR1 is SEHNR and CDR2 is FQNEAQ (reference sequence). The CDR3 is CASSQQGWQPQHF. In DNA form, the CDR3 reads TGTGCCAGCAGCCAACAGGGTTGGCAGCCCCAGCATTTT. Looking up the rest from reference TRBV7-9 and TRBJ1-5 gives the full variable domain: DTGVSQNPRHKITKRGQNVTFRCDPISEHNRLYWYRQTLGQGPEFLTYFQNEAQLEKSRLLSDRFSAERPKGSFSTLEIQRTEQGDSAMYLCASSQQGWQPQHFGDGTRLSIL.

The genes are TRBV7-9 and TRBJ1-1, with a tentative D call TRBD1 (5 bases). The CDR3 runs to 14 residues. V was shortened by 7 bases and J by 3 bases, with 15 bases between the two germline ends. The germline gives CDR1 SEHNR, CDR2 FQNEAQ (reference sequence). This CDR3 is CASTPGGEYTEAFF. CDR3 bases: TGTGCCAGCACCCCAGGAGGGGAATACACTGAAGCTTTCTTT.

This chain connects TRBV9 to TRBJ1-2; TRBD1 agrees at 10 bases. V gave up 4 bases and J gave up 2 bases; unmatched junction bases: 14. This CDR3 comprises 18 residues. The germline gives CDR1 SGDLS, CDR2 YYNGEE. The CDR3 region has the DNA TGTGCCAGCAGCCCACCCTGGGCCCCGGGACAGGGGAACTATGGCTACACCTTC. Encoded protein: CASSPPWAPGQGNYGYTF. Looking up the rest from reference TRBV9 and TRBJ1-2 gives the full variable domain: DSGVTQTPKHLITATGQRVTLRCSPRSGDLSVYWYQQSLDQGLQFLIQYYNGEERAKGNILERFSAQQFPDLHSELNLSSLELGDSALYFCASSPPWAPGQGNYGYTFGSGTRLTVV.

The chain uses TRBV5-1 and TRBJ2-2; 10 nucleotides line up with TRBD1. The CDR3 is made up of 16 amino acids. The germline V gene encodes CDR1 SGHRS and CDR2 YFSETQ. Trimming at V came to 2 bases and at J to 3 bases, leaving 4 bases not matched to a gene. CDR3 coding DNA: TGCGCCAGCAGCTTCTACGGACAGGGGGACACCGGGGAGCTGTTTTTT. It translates to CASSFYGQGDTGELFF.

The chain joins TRBV6-1 to TRBJ2-3; D may correspond to TRBD1 or TRBD2 (6 bases each). Germline values: CDR1 MNHNS, CDR2 SASEGT. The CDR3 sequence is 14 residues long. The V gene lost 5 bases and the J gene lost 5 bases, with 14 bases spanning the gap. CDR3 loop: CASSNTGGGDTQYF. The CDR3 nucleotides are TGTGCCAGCAGTAATACCGGAGGGGGAGATACGCAGTATTTT.

This chain's CDR3 is CASSSRETQYF. The CDR3 DNA reads as TGCGCCAGCAGCTCGAGAGAGACCCAGTACTTC. The rearrangement uses TRBV5-1 and TRBJ2-5; unclear D gene. Trimming cost V 3 bases and J 4 bases, with 4 bases left between them. The CDR3 has 11 amino acids. Germline values: CDR1 SGHRS, CDR2 YFSETQ. Full variable domain (outside the CDR3, taken from reference TRBV5-1 and TRBJ2-5): KAGVTQTPRYLIKTRGQQVTLSCSPISGHRSVSWYQQTPGQGLQFLFEYFSETQRNKGNFPGRFSGRQFSNSRSEMNVSTLELGDSALYLCASSSRETQYFGPGTRLLVL.

The V and J genes are TRBV2 and TRBJ2-1; TRBD2 aligns across 12 bases. The V and J ends lost 1 base and 7 bases, in that order; junction bases with no gene match: 2. Germline CDR1 reads SNHLY; CDR2 reads FYNNEI. The CDR3 is made up of 15 amino acids. The CDR3 DNA sequence: TGTGCCAGCAGTGAAGGGCTAGCGGGAGGGAATGAGCAGTTCTTC. This codes for CASSEGLAGGNEQFF. Filled out from reference TRBV2 and TRBJ2-1, the complete variable domain reads EPEVTQTPSHQVTQMGQEVILRCVPISNHLYFYWYRQILGQKVEFLVSFYNNEISEKSEIFDDQFSVERPDGSNFTLKIRSTKLEDSAMYFCASSEGLAGGNEQFFGPGTRLTVL.

This clone was observed a single time. The chain uses TRBV5-1 and TRBJ1-2; TRBD1 matches 7 bases. This CDR3 region has 12 residues. J was trimmed by 10 bases and V by 4 bases; bases with no gene match: 7. Germline CDR1 reads SGHRS; CDR2 reads YFSETQ. The CDR3 protein is CASSPGQVSYTF. DNA for the CDR3: TGCGCCAGCAGCCCCGGACAGGTTTCCTACACCTTC.

The chain has TRBV7-8 and TRBJ2-7; D remains unclear. The germline CDR1 and CDR2 sequences are SGHVS and FQNEAQ. Trimming removed 1 base from V and 2 bases from J, with 15 bases in between. This CDR3 is 16 amino acids long. CDR3 sequence: CASSLDRAFTPYEQYF. CDR3 in DNA: TGTGCCAGCAGCTTAGACAGAGCCTTTACTCCCTACGAGCAGTACTTC.

This chain joins TRBV28 and TRBJ1-2; maybe TRBD1 (6 bases). In germline, CDR1 is MDHEN, CDR2 SYDVKM. CDR3 length: 14 residues. Trimming took 2 bases from V and 6 from J, leaving 13 bases between them. This CDR3 is CASSLGEGGDGYTF. Written as DNA, the CDR3 is TGTGCCAGCAGTTTAGGCGAGGGGGGTGATGGCTACACCTTC.

This CDR3 is CASSEQGNYGYTF. DNA for the CDR3: TGTGCCAGCAGCGAACAGGGAAACTATGGCTACACCTTC. This chain connects TRBV5-5 to TRBJ1-2, with D possibly being TRBD1 (6 bases). Germline-derived CDR1 and CDR2 are SGHKS and YYEKEE (reference sequence). This CDR3 has 13 amino acids. Trimming cost V 4 bases and J 2 bases, with 9 bases left between them.

This clone was detected a few times. The V and J genes are TRBV19 and TRBJ1-5; a possible D gene is TRBD1 (6 bases). The CDR3 has 14 residues. V lost 3 bases, J lost 2 bases, and 8 bases lay in between. CDR1 and CDR2 (germline): LNHDA, SQIVND (reference sequence). The CDR3 spells CASSMNRGNQPQHF. CDR3 coding DNA: TGTGCCAGTAGTATGAACAGGGGCAATCAGCCCCAGCATTTT.

The genes are TRBV5-8 and TRBJ2-5; D ambiguous. From germline, CDR1 is SGHTS and CDR2 YDEGEE. Trimming pared 1 base from V and 1 base from J, leaving 8 bases between. The CDR3 sequence is 14 residues long. The DNA of the CDR3 is TGTGCCAGCAGCTTGAGCTACAGCCAAGAGACCCAGTACTTC. It is translated as CASSLSYSQETQYF.

The chain uses TRBV5-1 and TRBJ1-6; tentatively, D is TRBD1 (5 bases). Deletions cut 4 bases from V and 9 bases from J, with 17 bases between. The CDR3 runs 15 residues. The germline V gene has CDR1 SGHRS and CDR2 YFSETQ. This CDR3 reads CASSPREGSSSPLHF. As DNA, the CDR3 is TGCGCCAGCAGCCCGCGGGAGGGGAGCAGTTCACCCCTCCACTTT.

This chain links TRBV6-1 with TRBJ1-5, with TRBD1 identical over 8 bases. Unmatched junction bases numbered 14, after V lost 6 bases and J lost 10 bases. The germline CDR1 and CDR2 sequences are MNHNS and SASEGT. This CDR3 has 15 amino acids. CDR3 loop: CASRSQDRELSPQHF. The DNA of the CDR3 is TGTGCCAGCAGGTCACAGGACAGGGAACTCAGCCCCCAGCATTTT.

The V gene is TRBV5-4, the J gene TRBJ2-3, with 15 bases that match TRBD2. The length of the CDR3 is 19 residues. V was clipped by 3 bases and J by 1 base; unmatched bases: 9. In germline, CDR1 is SGHNT, CDR2 YYREEE (reference sequence). CDR3 sequence reads: CASSSGLAGGGVGTDTQYF. CDR3 bases: TGTGCCAGCAGCTCTGGACTAGCGGGGGGGGGCGTGGGCACAGATACGCAGTATTTT.